The T cell receptor beta chain under discussion was sequenced for a study of neoadjuvant anti-PD-1 for oral cavity cancer. Study in general: Patients without progression got a fourth dose around day 43.

CDR1 and CDR2 (germline): MNHNY, SVGAGI (reference sequence). The CDR3 runs to 13 residues. Trimming stripped 8 bases from V and 1 base from J, with 11 bases between. This table comes from immunoSEQ multiplex PCR, and its TCRdb copy is limited to in-frame clones, with some not included. The data contain 17,000 or so clones, approximately 61% of them singletons. The chain joins TRBV6-6 to TRBJ1-1; D possibly corresponds to TRBD1 (5 bases). The source of this sequence is a person between 35 and 79 years old with oral cavity squamous cell carcinoma. This material consisted of PBMCs, taken before nivolumab (anti-PD-1) treatment. DNA of the CDR3: TGTGCCAGCGGGGACGTTCAGAACACTGAAGCTTTCTTT. Its translation is CASGDVQNTEAFF.